One sample yielded the 7 T cell receptor beta chains listed below, sequenced in a study of control samples from healthy donors and cancer patients. The assay was immunoSEQ multiplex PCR, and TCRdb's table has in-frame clones only and misses some. Of about 150,000 clones in the sample, about 94% were seen once. What was sequenced was blood. The source of these receptors is a man in his forties or fifties in good health.

J is TRBJ1-2 and V is TRBV12-3 or TRBV12-4, with D maybe TRBD1 (5 bases). This CDR3 contains 13 residues. Trimming took off 6 bases at V and 8 bases at J, with 16 bases between the two ends. The CDR3 loop reads CASSLGANEGYTF. CDR3 DNA: TGTGCCAGCAGCCTTGGGGCGAATGAGGGCTACACCTTC.

V gene TRBV24-1 combines with J gene TRBJ1-1, with TRBD1 matching 7 bases. The CDR3 is made up of 15 amino acids. The trim removed 5 bases at V and 3 bases at J, leaving 8 bases unmatched. Germline V gene sequence: CDR1 KGHDR, CDR2 SFDVKD. CDR3 nucleotides: TGTGCCACCAGTGGGGGACAGCGGGCTGACACTGAAGCTTTCTTT. Amino acids: CATSGGQRADTEAFF.

The V call is TRBV28, the J call TRBJ1-5, with D tentatively TRBD1 (6 bases). Germline V gene sequence: CDR1 MDHEN, CDR2 SYDVKM. The CDR3 consists of 18 residues. The ends were cut back, 1 base at V and 3 bases at J, with 19 bases in the middle. In nucleotides, the CDR3 is TGTGCCAGCAGTTTATTTATGGTACGGGGGGCCTACAATCAGCCCCAGCATTTT. Translating it yields CASSLFMVRGAYNQPQHF.

This sequence joins TRBV5-4 and TRBJ1-4, with D maybe TRBD1 (5 bases). The CDR3 is made up of 15 amino acids. Per the germline V gene, CDR1 is SGHNT and CDR2 is YYREEE (reference sequence). Deletions cut 4 bases from V and 8 bases from J, with 18 bases between. CDR3 amino acids: CASSRDGVSAEKLFF. The CDR3 DNA reads TGTGCCAGCAGCCGGGACGGGGTTTCGGCGGAAAAACTGTTTTTT. Based on the CDR3 plus reference TRBV5-4 and TRBJ1-4, the full variable domain is ETGVTQSPTHLIKTRGQQVTLRCSSQSGHNTVSWYQQALGQGPQFIFQYYREEENGRGNFPPRFSGLQFPNYSSELNVNALELDDSALYLCASSRDGVSAEKLFFGSGTQLSVL.

The chain uses TRBV4-1 and TRBJ2-1; no clear D gene. Trimming took off 0 bases at V and 3 bases at J, with 9 bases between the two ends. Germline loops: CDR1 MGHRA, CDR2 YSYEKL. This CDR3 region has 15 residues. CDR3 DNA: TGCGCCAGCAGCCAAGAGGGCGTAGACTACAATGAGCAGTTCTTC. As protein: CASSQEGVDYNEQFF.

The chain has TRBV30 and TRBJ1-2, with D unclear. Germline CDR1 is GTSNPN and CDR2 is SVGIG (reference sequence). Trimming shortened V by 8 bases and J by 4 bases, and 14 bases separated the two germline ends. The CDR3 contains 12 residues. The CDR3 loop is CAGGRQTYGYTF. The DNA for the CDR3 is TGTGCCGGCGGGAGACAAACCTATGGCTACACCTTC.

The chain joins TRBV7-2 to TRBJ1-2; tentative D call: TRBD1 (5 bases). The germline gives CDR1 SGHTA, CDR2 FQGNSA. The CDR3 loop spans 15 amino acids. V was clipped by 1 base and J by 8 bases, with 17 bases between them. CDR3 DNA sequence: TGTGCCAGCAGCTTAGGTCTCGGGCAGGGAAGCGGCTACACCTTC. Translated, it gives CASSLGLGQGSGYTF.